This passage covers 17 T cell receptor beta chains from one sample sequenced in a study of T-cell reconstitution after alpha-beta-depleted transplantation in children. Using unique molecular identifiers, the investigators prepared the TCRbeta library. TCRdb analysed the PCR reads with MiXCR anew, one entry per CDR3 protein. The sample yields hundreds of thousands of distinct CDR3 sequences, under 8.5% seen once. Sequences were derived from PBMCs, mostly from graft donor cells, sampled 360 days after TCRalphabeta/CD19-depleted stem cell transplant. Source of these receptors: a male patient between 2 and 15 years old who had a stem cell transplant for acute myeloid leukemia, so the T cells may come from the graft donor.

The genes are TRBV5-1 and TRBJ1-2; TRBD1 matches 7 bases. CDR3 length: 13 amino acids. Germline V lookup: CDR1 SGHRS, CDR2 YFSETQ. Losses at the gene ends were 5 bases for V and 4 bases for J; bases not matched to a gene: 5. The CDR3 DNA reads as TGCGCCAGCAGACCGGGACAGCTCTATGGCTACACCTTC. This translates into CASRPGQLYGYTF.

In this sample, this clonotype turned up many times. The chain uses TRBV10-3 and TRBJ2-2; D is ambiguous. CDR1 ENHRY and CDR2 SYGVKD come from the germline V gene. Trimming pared 2 bases from V and 4 bases from J, leaving 5 bases between. This CDR3 contains 13 residues. Here the CDR3 reads CAISEPPTGELFF. In DNA, the CDR3 is TGTGCCATCAGTGAGCCGCCCACCGGGGAGCTGTTTTTT.

This clonotype showed up just a few times. The chain uses TRBV18 and TRBJ2-2, with D hard to call. CDR3 length: 14 residues. Trimming left V 2 bases short and J 6 bases short, with 10 bases between. Germline CDR1 reads KGHSH; CDR2 reads LQKENI. As DNA, the CDR3 is TGTGCCAGCTCACCAGTAACCGAAGCCGGGGAGCTGTTTTTT. Encoded protein: CASSPVTEAGELFF.

This clonotype was detected ten times or more. The rearrangement uses TRBV20-1 and TRBJ2-3, with D tentatively TRBD1 or TRBD2 (5 bases each). This CDR3 has 15 amino acids. Deletions cut 4 bases from V and 0 bases from J, with 14 bases between. CDR1 is DFQATT, CDR2 SNEGSKA, per germline (reference sequence). DNA of the CDR3: TGCAGTGCTACCTACGGGACGAAAAGCACAGATACGCAGTATTTT. Translation gives CSATYGTKSTDTQYF.

The chain combines TRBV28 with TRBJ2-7; maybe TRBD1 (6 bases). Germline V CDR1 and CDR2: MDHEN, SYDVKM. The CDR3 sequence is 14 residues long. Trimming shortened V by 8 bases and J by 6 bases, and 20 bases separated the two germline ends. Written as DNA, the CDR3 is TGTGCCAGCCAAAATCGGGGACATTTCGGCGAGCAGTACGTC. Translated: CASQNRGHFGEQYV.

This clonotype was seen more than once but under ten times. V and J are TRBV20-1 and TRBJ1-5; unclear D gene. CDR3 length: 14 amino acids. From germline, CDR1 is DFQATT and CDR2 SNEGSKA (reference sequence). V was clipped by 5 bases and J by 2 bases, with 13 bases between them. CDR3 residues: CSAGRVFGNQPQHF. The CDR3 nucleotides are TGCAGTGCTGGTCGGGTATTCGGCAATCAGCCCCAGCATTTT.

At least ten counts were recorded for this clonotype. V is TRBV9 and J is TRBJ2-7; 7 nucleotides agree with TRBD2. The CDR3 covers 14 residues. CDR1 is SGDLS, CDR2 YYNGEE, per germline. J was trimmed by 5 bases and V by 0 bases; bases with no gene match: 5. CDR3 protein: CASSVVAGAHEQYF. DNA of the CDR3: TGTGCCAGCAGCGTAGTGGCGGGAGCACACGAGCAGTACTTC.

This chain links TRBV7-9 with TRBJ1-5, with TRBD1 as a possible D gene (5 bases). The CDR3 has 14 residues. Germline V gene sequence: CDR1 SEHNR, CDR2 FQNEAQ (reference sequence). Trimming took 3 bases from V and 3 from J, leaving 9 bases between them. In DNA, the CDR3 is TGTGCCAGCAGCTTGGGGGGAGTCAATCAGCCCCAGCATTTT. Encoded protein: CASSLGGVNQPQHF. Variable domain in full (rest from reference TRBV7-9 and TRBJ1-5): DTGVSQNPRHKITKRGQNVTFRCDPISEHNRLYWYRQTLGQGPEFLTYFQNEAQLEKSRLLSDRFSAERPKGSFSTLEIQRTEQGDSAMYLCASSLGGVNQPQHFGDGTRLSIL.

With respect to this clonotype: A much larger clone is a single base away; this may be a read error. V usage is TRBV2 and J usage is TRBJ2-3, with D unclear. CDR1 and CDR2 from the germline V gene are SNHLY and FYNNEI. The CDR3 loop spans 11 amino acids. The V and J ends lost 5 bases and 4 bases respectively, with 4 bases between them. This CDR3 reads CASSSADTQYF. The DNA of the CDR3 is TGTGCCAGCAGTAGCGCAGATACGCAGTATTTT.

The CDR3 loop reads CASTRTGKMGSDTEAFF. CDR3 in DNA: TGTGCCAGCACTCGGACAGGGAAGATGGGTAGCGACACTGAAGCTTTCTTT. The J gene is TRBJ1-1, the V gene TRBV27; TRBD1 matches at 8 bases. Germline loops: CDR1 MNHEY, CDR2 SMNVEV (reference sequence). This CDR3 contains 17 residues. V lost 7 bases, J lost 3 bases, and 16 bases stayed unmatched.

This clonotype was seen at least ten times. The CDR3 DNA reads as TGCAGTGCTAGTCCCGGGGATAGGGAGTACGAGCAGTACTTC. Translation: CSASPGDREYEQYF. The chain couples TRBV20-1 to TRBJ2-7; TRBD2 is a possible D gene (5 bases). This CDR3 has 14 residues. The germline CDR1 and CDR2 sequences are DFQATT and SNEGSKA (reference sequence). With 3 bases removed from V and 4 bases from J, the gap between germline ends came to 16 bases.

The rearrangement links TRBV6-2 or TRBV6-3 to TRBJ2-3; no definite D call. The germline CDR1 and CDR2 sequences are MNHEY and SVGEGT. The CDR3 is 15 residues long. V was shortened by 5 bases and J by 2 bases, with 14 bases between the two germline ends. The CDR3 nucleotides read TGTGCCAGCAGTCCCCCCGGGTCTCTCACAGATACGCAGTATTTT. It specifies CASSPPGSLTDTQYF.

This clonotype was counted many times. This chain joins TRBV20-1 and TRBJ2-2; TRBD1 aligns across 8 bases. Unmatched junction bases numbered 1, after V lost 4 bases and J lost 0 bases. The germline CDR1 and CDR2 sequences are DFQATT and SNEGSKA (reference sequence). The CDR3 has 14 residues. DNA of the CDR3: TGCAGTGCTACAGGGGGCGCGAACACCGGGGAGCTGTTTTTT. This gives the protein CSATGGANTGELFF.

This clonotype occurred many times. CDR3 nucleotides: TGCAGTGCTGAGGGAAGAGGCACAGATACGCAGTATTTT. Its protein is CSAEGRGTDTQYF. The V gene is TRBV20-1, the J gene TRBJ2-3; maybe TRBD2 (5 bases). V was clipped by 5 bases and J by 1 base, with 10 bases between them. This CDR3 spans 13 amino acids. Germline V gene lookup returns CDR1 DFQATT and CDR2 SNEGSKA (reference sequence).

This clonotype has just a few counts. V is TRBV5-1 and J is TRBJ2-7; the D is unclear. Per germline, CDR1 SGHRS and CDR2 YFSETQ. Between the trimmed V and J ends, which lost 5 bases and 1 base, there was a span of 19 bases. The CDR3 has 16 residues. CDR3 coding DNA: TGCGCCAGCAGAGAGTCCCCGCTCAGAGGATCCTACGAGCAGTACTTC. This sequence encodes CASRESPLRGSYEQYF.

V is TRBV12-3 or TRBV12-4 and J is TRBJ2-7, with 11 bases aligning to TRBD2. The V gene end was trimmed by 5 bases and the J gene end by 6 bases; junction bases not matched to a gene: 6. This CDR3 has 14 amino acids. Here the CDR3 reads CASSHLAGGSEQYF. The DNA for the CDR3 is TGTGCCAGCAGTCACCTAGCGGGAGGTTCCGAGCAGTACTTC.

This clonotype has at least ten counts. V and J are TRBV12-3 or TRBV12-4 and TRBJ2-5, with D perhaps TRBD1 (5 bases). Trimming shortened V by 3 bases and J by 4 bases, and 9 bases separated the two germline ends. CDR3 length equals 13 residues. In DNA, the CDR3 is TGTGCCAGCAGTTTCAAGGGGCGAGAGACCCAGTACTTC. Residues: CASSFKGRETQYF.